These 30 T cell receptor beta chains share one sample of origin, sequenced in a study of identical twins. Each CDR3 protein is one row after TCRdb ran MiXCR on the 5' RACE reads. The sample holds over 600,000 distinct CDR3 sequences; 21% are singletons and the top ten take around 4.5%. The same data also contributed to another study, on T cells expressing NK-cell markers.

Sequencing was performed on PBMCs. These receptors all stem from a woman aged 18-30 years in good health.

The rearrangement uses TRBV7-2 and TRBJ1-1; D gene uncertain. With 4 bases removed from V and 6 bases from J, the gap between germline ends came to 12 bases. CDR3 size: 13 residues. Germline V gene sequence: CDR1 SGHTA, CDR2 FQGNSA. CDR3 coding DNA: TGTGCCAGCAGCTCTTTTCCTGTCGCTGAAGCTTTCTTT. Protein product: CASSSFPVAEAFF.

This clonotype was counted a few times. The V and J genes are TRBV24-1 and TRBJ2-1; 8 bases line up with TRBD2. This CDR3 has 15 residues. Germline trimming cut 8 bases from V and 2 bases from J; bases unmatched to any gene: 7. Germline V gene sequence: CDR1 KGHDR, CDR2 SFDVKD. The CDR3 is CATNIPGLAYNEQFF. DNA of the CDR3: TGTGCCACCAATATCCCGGGACTAGCCTACAATGAGCAGTTCTTC.

The chain uses TRBV5-1 and TRBJ1-1, with D tentatively TRBD1 (5 bases). The V gene's germline CDR1 is SGHRS and CDR2 YFSETQ. V lost 0 bases and J 3 bases, leaving 12 bases between the germline ends. CDR3 length equals 15 residues. CDR3 nucleotide sequence: TGCGCCAGCAGCTTGGTCGGGTGGGACGACACTGAAGCTTTCTTT. Protein: CASSLVGWDDTEAFF.

V gene TRBV28 combines with J gene TRBJ2-3, with 7 bases that match TRBD2. V trimming: 10 bases; J trimming: 4 bases; junction bases outside the gene matches: 8. Looked up from germline, CDR1 is MDHEN and CDR2 is SYDVKM. This CDR3 is 13 amino acids long. The CDR3 loop reads CATRRERSDTQYF. The CDR3 DNA sequence: TGTGCCACCCGGCGGGAGAGGTCAGATACGCAGTATTTT.

This clonotype was seen a few times. The J gene is TRBJ2-4, the V gene TRBV27, with a possible D match to TRBD2 (6 bases). Trimming stripped 0 bases from V and 0 bases from J, with 9 bases between. Looked up from germline, CDR1 is MNHEY and CDR2 is SMNVEV (reference sequence). This CDR3 is built from 16 residues. The CDR3 protein is CASSLSGRLAKNIQYF. The CDR3 nucleotides read TGTGCCAGCAGTTTATCCGGGAGACTAGCCAAAAACATTCAGTACTTC.

The chain joins TRBV20-1 to TRBJ2-1, with no clear D. The CDR3 consists of 11 residues. The ends were cut back, 0 bases at V and 10 bases at J, with 7 bases in the middle. The germline gives CDR1 DFQATT, CDR2 SNEGSKA (reference sequence). The CDR3 reads CSARDAPEQFF. The CDR3 coding sequence is TGCAGTGCTAGAGATGCCCCGGAGCAGTTCTTC.

For the CDR3, the DNA is TGTGCCAGCAGCTTAGAGGACAGCTGGAATTCACCCCTCCACTTT. It yields the protein CASSLEDSWNSPLHF. This chain joins TRBV11-1 and TRBJ1-6; a weak D match, TRBD1 (6 bases). V lost 1 base and J 7 bases, leaving 11 bases between the germline ends. The CDR3 has 15 amino acids. In germline, CDR1 is SGHAT, CDR2 FQDESV (reference sequence).

A single count supports this clonotype. The chain links TRBV5-1 to TRBJ2-7, with 7 bases that match TRBD1. This CDR3 spans 14 amino acids. V was clipped by 0 bases and J by 7 bases; unmatched bases: 7. Germline V lookup: CDR1 SGHRS, CDR2 YFSETQ. The chain's CDR3 is CASSLGRGRVEQYF. DNA for the CDR3: TGCGCCAGCAGCTTGGGAAGGGGGCGAGTAGAGCAGTACTTC.

V gene TRBV20-1 combines with J gene TRBJ2-5; TRBD1 matches 7 bases. The CDR3 contains 13 residues. CDR1 and CDR2 (germline): DFQATT, SNEGSKA (reference sequence). V trimming: 6 bases; J trimming: 1 base; junction bases outside the gene matches: 5. The CDR3 spells CSAPGQIQETQYF. CDR3 sequence (DNA): TGCAGTGCCCCGGGACAGATCCAAGAGACCCAGTACTTC.

This clonotype has just a few counts. The germline gene is not matched at one end of the junction; a read error may be the cause. The chain uses TRBV20-1 and TRBJ2-6; D unclear. Germline values: CDR1 DFQATT, CDR2 SNEGSKA (reference sequence). The CDR3 runs 16 residues. CDR3 DNA sequence: TGCTGTGCTAGAGATCAAGGGCGCTCTGGGGCCAACGTCCTGACTTTC. Encoded protein: CCARDQGRSGANVLTF.

This clonotype was detected only a few times. The rearrangement joins TRBV6-1 to TRBJ2-1, with 9 bases matching TRBD2. V gave up 4 bases and J gave up 4 bases; unmatched junction bases: 5. Per germline, CDR1 MNHNS and CDR2 SASEGT. This CDR3 is 15 amino acids long. CDR3 sequence reads: CASSGAGGVYNEQFF. For the CDR3, the DNA is TGTGCCAGCAGTGGAGCGGGGGGCGTTTACAATGAGCAGTTCTTC.

CDR3 loop: CASSLWAEKLFF. Written as DNA, the CDR3 is TGTGCCAGCAGCTTATGGGCCGAAAAACTGTTTTTT. The rearrangement uses TRBV7-9 and TRBJ1-4; D gene unclear. The CDR3 contains 12 residues. V was cut by 2 bases and J by 8 bases, with 6 bases left in between. Looked up from germline, CDR1 is SEHNR and CDR2 is FQNEAQ (reference sequence). Using reference TRBV7-9 and TRBJ1-4 for the parts outside the CDR3, the full variable domain is DTGVSQNPRHKITKRGQNVTFRCDPISEHNRLYWYRQTLGQGPEFLTYFQNEAQLEKSRLLSDRFSAERPKGSFSTLEIQRTEQGDSAMYLCASSLWAEKLFFGSGTQLSVL.

This clonotype came up once. The genes are TRBV4-3 and TRBJ2-1; D is undetermined. This CDR3 region has 14 residues. CDR1 and CDR2 from the germline V gene are LGHNA and YSLEER. V was trimmed by 0 bases and J by 6 bases, leaving 9 bases between them. The CDR3 DNA is TGCGCCAGCAGCCAAGACCGGCTTCTCAATGAGCAGTTCTTC. Its translation is CASSQDRLLNEQFF.

This clonotype was counted many times. This rearrangement joins TRBV5-1 to TRBJ2-7; 7 positions agree with TRBD2. The CDR3 totals 18 residues. Germline trimming cut 0 bases from V and 2 bases from J; bases unmatched to any gene: 14. Per the germline V gene, CDR1 is SGHRS and CDR2 is YFSETQ. For the CDR3, the DNA is TGCGCCAGCAGCTTGGCCGCCCAAAGAACCGGGACTACCTACGAGCAGTACTTC. It is translated as CASSLAAQRTGTTYEQYF.

This clonotype was picked up many times. The rearrangement joins TRBV20-1 to TRBJ1-4; D call uncertain. CDR1 and CDR2 from the germline V gene are DFQATT and SNEGSKA (reference sequence). Trimming took off 1 base at V and 0 bases at J, with 12 bases between the two ends. There are 16 residues in the CDR3. CDR3 loop: CSARGLTGTTNEKLFF. The CDR3 bases are TGCAGTGCTAGAGGACTTACCGGGACAACTAATGAAAAACTGTTTTTT.

The V gene is TRBV6-5, the J gene TRBJ2-7, with D possibly being TRBD1 or TRBD2 (7 bases each). The V gene's germline CDR1 is MNHEY and CDR2 SVGAGI. The CDR3 runs to 15 residues. The V end lost 2 bases, the J end lost 4 bases, and 15 bases lay between the germline ends. The CDR3: CASSYQWQGGYEQYF. Here the CDR3 DNA reads TGTGCCAGCAGTTACCAGTGGCAGGGGGGGTACGAGCAGTACTTC.

This clonotype has a handful of counts. The rearrangement uses TRBV7-9 and TRBJ1-1; D uncertain. Germline assignment: CDR1 SEHNR and CDR2 FQNEAQ (reference sequence). The CDR3 totals 15 residues. V shed 2 bases and J shed 1 base, with 11 bases lying between them. CDR3 nucleotide sequence: TGTGCCAGCAGCTTACCATATGACTCGAACACTGAAGCTTTCTTT. Amino acids: CASSLPYDSNTEAFF.

The table lists this clonotype with a few counts. CDR3 nucleotide sequence: TGTGCCAGCAGCCAAACAGTGTACACAGATACGCAGTATTTT. This codes for CASSQTVYTDTQYF. The genes are TRBV14 and TRBJ2-3; D unresolved. The CDR3 spans 14 residues. Trimming shortened V by 2 bases and J by 2 bases, and 8 bases separated the two germline ends. Germline V gene lookup returns CDR1 SGHDN and CDR2 FVKESK.

V is TRBV20-1 and J is TRBJ1-2; 7 bases line up with TRBD1. CDR3 size: 15 residues. V was pared by 2 bases and J by 8 bases, with 14 bases of the junction left unmatched. The V gene's germline CDR1 is DFQATT and CDR2 SNEGSKA (reference sequence). The CDR3 is CSARTFPGQRGGYTF. DNA of the CDR3: TGCAGTGCTAGAACCTTCCCGGGACAGAGGGGCGGCTACACCTTC.

This chain connects TRBV9 to TRBJ2-7; the match to TRBD2 covers 7 bases. The germline gives CDR1 SGDLS, CDR2 YYNGEE. The CDR3 sequence is 14 residues long. With 5 bases clipped from V and 2 bases from J, the junction kept 7 bases outside the gene matches. CDR3 sequence reads: CASSVRDYAYEQYF. The CDR3 DNA reads as TGTGCCAGCAGTGTACGGGACTACGCCTACGAGCAGTACTTC. Full variable domain (outside the CDR3, taken from reference TRBV9 and TRBJ2-7): DSGVTQTPKHLITATGQRVTLRCSPRSGDLSVYWYQQSLDQGLQFLIQYYNGEERAKGNILERFSAQQFPDLHSELNLSSLELGDSALYFCASSVRDYAYEQYFGPGTRLTVT.

This chain links TRBV25-1 with TRBJ1-2; a possible D gene is TRBD1 (5 bases). Trimming shortened V by 7 bases and J by 2 bases, and 17 bases separated the two germline ends. CDR1 and CDR2 (germline): MGHDK, SYGVNS. The CDR3 has 15 amino acids. The CDR3, as DNA: TGTGCCAGCACCAGAGGTTTGACAGAAAACTATGGCTACACCTTC. It encodes CASTRGLTENYGYTF.

In its sample, this clonotype was seen a few times. The DNA for the CDR3 is TGTGCCAGCAGTCGAGACATCAGCTCTGGAAACACCATATATTTT. Amino acid sequence: CASSRDISSGNTIYF. The rearrangement links TRBV6-1 to TRBJ1-3, with unresolved D. CDR3 length: 15 residues. The ends were cut back, 5 bases at V and 0 bases at J, with 11 bases in the middle. The germline V gene encodes CDR1 MNHNS and CDR2 SASEGT.

The chain links TRBV20-1 to TRBJ2-7, with D perhaps being TRBD1 or TRBD2 (6 bases each). This CDR3 has 14 residues. Germline V CDR1 and CDR2: DFQATT, SNEGSKA (reference sequence). V lost 4 bases, J lost 6 bases, and 19 bases lay in between. The CDR3 reads CSATIGGRLFEQYF. In DNA form, the CDR3 reads TGCAGTGCTACTATCGGGGGCCGACTTTTCGAGCAGTACTTC.

The rearrangement links TRBV27 to TRBJ2-1, with D possibly being TRBD1 or TRBD2 (6 bases each). Germline CDR1 MNHEY, CDR2 SMNVEV (reference sequence). The CDR3 loop spans 17 amino acids. V shed 5 bases and J shed 2 bases, with 19 bases lying between them. CDR3 in amino acids: CASSLVGGSATYNEQFF. DNA for the CDR3: TGTGCCAGCAGTCTCGTCGGGGGCTCGGCCACCTACAATGAGCAGTTCTTC.

The table lists this clonotype with a few counts. The chain has TRBV29-1 and TRBJ2-4, with D unclear. The ends were cut back, 6 bases at V and 1 base at J, with 10 bases in the middle. Germline CDR1 is SQVTM and CDR2 is ANQGSEA. The CDR3 covers 13 residues. The CDR3 sequence: CSVRPPAKNIQYF. CDR3 DNA: TGCAGCGTCAGACCCCCCGCCAAAAACATTCAGTACTTC.

V gene TRBV7-2 combines with J gene TRBJ1-4; D is ambiguous. The CDR3 contains 16 residues. CDR1 SGHTA and CDR2 FQGNSA come from the germline V gene. Trimming stripped 0 bases from V and 1 base from J, with 9 bases between. The CDR3 DNA sequence: TGTGCCAGCAGCTTAGCAATCAGCATAACTAATGAAAAACTGTTTTTT. Translation gives CASSLAISITNEKLFF.

The genes are TRBV27 and TRBJ2-7; D might be TRBD1 or TRBD2, each matching 5 bases. Trimming pared 6 bases from V and 4 bases from J, leaving 16 bases between. The CDR3 covers 14 residues. Germline values: CDR1 MNHEY, CDR2 SMNVEV (reference sequence). CDR3 residues: CASSLERWGYEQYF. CDR3 DNA sequence: TGTGCCAGCAGCCTAGAAAGATGGGGGTACGAGCAGTACTTC.

This clonotype was detected a few times. The V call is TRBV20-1, the J call TRBJ1-1; D is perhaps TRBD1 (6 bases). The CDR3 sequence is 11 residues long. V lost 5 bases to trimming and J lost 9 bases, with 13 bases between them. Germline assignment: CDR1 DFQATT and CDR2 SNEGSKA (reference sequence). The CDR3: CSADLGTKAFF. As DNA, the CDR3 is TGCAGTGCTGACCTCGGGACAAAAGCTTTCTTT.

The chain uses TRBV7-9 and TRBJ2-1; D gene unclear. With 1 base removed from V and 13 bases from J, the gap between germline ends came to 14 bases. The CDR3 spans 13 residues. Germline V CDR1 and CDR2: SEHNR, FQNEAQ (reference sequence). The CDR3 nucleotides are TGTGCCAGCAGCTTAGGGGCGGAGTGGTTACAGTTCTTC. It yields the protein CASSLGAEWLQFF.

This clonotype was seen a handful of times. The chain is built from TRBV12-3 or TRBV12-4 and TRBJ2-1; TRBD2 aligns across 11 bases. Trimming took 7 bases from V and 10 from J; bases not matched to a gene: 6. There are 13 residues in the CDR3. The CDR3 region is CASIAGGPGEQFF. Written as DNA, the CDR3 is TGTGCCAGCATAGCGGGAGGGCCGGGGGAGCAGTTCTTC.